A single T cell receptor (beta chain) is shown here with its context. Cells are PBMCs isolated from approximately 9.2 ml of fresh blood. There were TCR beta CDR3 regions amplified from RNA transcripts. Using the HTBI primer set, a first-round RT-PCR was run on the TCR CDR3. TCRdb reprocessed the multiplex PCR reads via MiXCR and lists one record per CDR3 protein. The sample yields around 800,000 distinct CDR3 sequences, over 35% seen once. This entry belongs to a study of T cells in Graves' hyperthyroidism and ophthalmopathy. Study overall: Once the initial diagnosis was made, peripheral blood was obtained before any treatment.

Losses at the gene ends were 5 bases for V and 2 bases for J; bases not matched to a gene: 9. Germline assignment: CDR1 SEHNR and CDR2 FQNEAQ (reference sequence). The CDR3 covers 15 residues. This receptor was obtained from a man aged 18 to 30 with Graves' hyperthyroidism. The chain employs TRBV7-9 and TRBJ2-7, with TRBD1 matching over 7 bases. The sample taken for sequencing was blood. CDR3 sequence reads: CASSPKTGTAYEQYF. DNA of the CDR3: TGTGCCAGCAGCCCTAAGACAGGGACGGCCTACGAGCAGTACTTC.